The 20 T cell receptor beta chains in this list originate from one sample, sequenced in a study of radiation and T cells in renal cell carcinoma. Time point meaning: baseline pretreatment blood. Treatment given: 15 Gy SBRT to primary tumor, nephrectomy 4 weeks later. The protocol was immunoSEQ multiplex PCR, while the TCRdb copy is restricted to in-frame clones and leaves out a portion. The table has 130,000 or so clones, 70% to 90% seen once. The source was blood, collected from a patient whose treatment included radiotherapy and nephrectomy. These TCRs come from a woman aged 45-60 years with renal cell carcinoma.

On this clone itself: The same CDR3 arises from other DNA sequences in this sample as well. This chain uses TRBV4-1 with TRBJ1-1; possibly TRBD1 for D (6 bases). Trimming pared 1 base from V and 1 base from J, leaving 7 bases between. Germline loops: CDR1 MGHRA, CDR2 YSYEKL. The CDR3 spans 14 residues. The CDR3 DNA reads TGCGCCAGCAGCCAAGGGACAGCGAACACTGAAGCTTTCTTT. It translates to CASSQGTANTEAFF.

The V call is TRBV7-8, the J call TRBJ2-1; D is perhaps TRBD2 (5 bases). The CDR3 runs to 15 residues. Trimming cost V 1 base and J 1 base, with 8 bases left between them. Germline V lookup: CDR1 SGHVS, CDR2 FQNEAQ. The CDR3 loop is CASSLELGSYNEQFF. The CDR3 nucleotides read TGTGCCAGCAGCTTAGAACTAGGATCCTACAATGAGCAGTTCTTC. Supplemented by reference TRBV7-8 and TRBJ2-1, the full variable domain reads GAGVSQSPRYKVAKRGQDVALRCDPISGHVSLFWYQQALGQGPEFLTYFQNEAQLDKSGLPSDRFFAERPEGSVSTLKIQRTQQEDSAVYLCASSLELGSYNEQFFGPGTRLTVL.

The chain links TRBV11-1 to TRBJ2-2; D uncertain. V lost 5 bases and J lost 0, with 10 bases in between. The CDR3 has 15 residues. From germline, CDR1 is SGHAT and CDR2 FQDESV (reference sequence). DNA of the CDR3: TGTGCCAGCAGCCCAAGATACGCGAACACCGGGGAGCTGTTTTTT. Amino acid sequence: CASSPRYANTGELFF.

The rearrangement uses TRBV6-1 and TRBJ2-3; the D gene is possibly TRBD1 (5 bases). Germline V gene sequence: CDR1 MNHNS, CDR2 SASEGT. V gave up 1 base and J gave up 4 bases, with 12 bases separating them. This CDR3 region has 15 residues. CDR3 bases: TGTGCCAGCAGTGAAGGAGTAGCCAGGGCAGATACGCAGTATTTT. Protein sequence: CASSEGVARADTQYF.

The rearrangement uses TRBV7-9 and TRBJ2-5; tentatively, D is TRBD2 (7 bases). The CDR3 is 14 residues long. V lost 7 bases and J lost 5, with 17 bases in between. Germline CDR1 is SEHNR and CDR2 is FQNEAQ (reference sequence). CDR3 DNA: TGTGCCAGCAAATTAGGGGGAGGGTTGGAGACCCAGTACTTC. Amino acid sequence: CASKLGGGLETQYF.

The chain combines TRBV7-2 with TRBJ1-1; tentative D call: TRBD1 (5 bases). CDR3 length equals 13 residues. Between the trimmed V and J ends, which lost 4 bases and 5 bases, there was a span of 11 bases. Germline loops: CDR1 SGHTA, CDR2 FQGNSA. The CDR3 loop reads CASSYRSGTEAFF. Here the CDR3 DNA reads TGTGCCAGCAGCTACAGGAGTGGGACTGAAGCTTTCTTT. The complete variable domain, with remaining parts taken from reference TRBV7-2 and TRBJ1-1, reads GAGVSQSPSNKVTEKGKDVELRCDPISGHTALYWYRQSLGQGLEFLIYFQGNSAPDKSGLPSDRFSAERTGGSVSTLTIQRTQQEDSAVYLCASSYRSGTEAFFGQGTRLTVV.

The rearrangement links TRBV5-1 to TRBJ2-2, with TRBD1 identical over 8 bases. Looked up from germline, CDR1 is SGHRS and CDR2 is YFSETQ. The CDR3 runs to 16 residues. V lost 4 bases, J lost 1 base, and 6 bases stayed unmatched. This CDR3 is CASSNIGTGNTGELFF. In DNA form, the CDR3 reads TGCGCCAGCAGCAATATCGGGACAGGGAACACCGGGGAGCTGTTTTTT.

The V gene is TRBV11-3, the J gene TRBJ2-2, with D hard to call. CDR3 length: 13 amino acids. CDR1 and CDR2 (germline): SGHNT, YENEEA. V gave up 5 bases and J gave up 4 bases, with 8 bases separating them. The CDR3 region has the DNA TGTGCCAGCAGCGGCCCGGGCACCGGGGAGCTGTTTTTT. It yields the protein CASSGPGTGELFF.

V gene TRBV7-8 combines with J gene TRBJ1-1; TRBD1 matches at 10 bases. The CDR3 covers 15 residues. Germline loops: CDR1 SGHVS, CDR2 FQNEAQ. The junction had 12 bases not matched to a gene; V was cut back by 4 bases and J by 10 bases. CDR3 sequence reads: CASSSLYGQGGRAFF. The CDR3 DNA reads TGTGCCAGCAGCTCCCTCTACGGACAGGGGGGGCGAGCTTTCTTT.

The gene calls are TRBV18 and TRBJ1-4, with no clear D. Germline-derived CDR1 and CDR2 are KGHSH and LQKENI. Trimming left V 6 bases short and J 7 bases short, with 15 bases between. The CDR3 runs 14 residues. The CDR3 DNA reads TGTGCCAGCTCCTATGCCCCCAATGGTGAAAAACTGTTTTTT. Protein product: CASSYAPNGEKLFF.

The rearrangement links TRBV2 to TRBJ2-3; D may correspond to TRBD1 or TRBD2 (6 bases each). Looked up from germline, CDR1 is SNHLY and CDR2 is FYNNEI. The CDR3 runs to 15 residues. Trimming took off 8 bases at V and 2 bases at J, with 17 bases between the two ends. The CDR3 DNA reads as TGTGCCAGCCATTTACAGGGACTCGCCACAGATACGCAGTATTTT. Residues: CASHLQGLATDTQYF.

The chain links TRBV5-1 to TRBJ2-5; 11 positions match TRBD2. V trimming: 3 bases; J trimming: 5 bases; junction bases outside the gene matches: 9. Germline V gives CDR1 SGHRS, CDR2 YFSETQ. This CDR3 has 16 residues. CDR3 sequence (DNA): TGCGCCAGCAGCTCCCCTATACTAGCGGGGGACGAGACCCAGTACTTC. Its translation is CASSSPILAGDETQYF.

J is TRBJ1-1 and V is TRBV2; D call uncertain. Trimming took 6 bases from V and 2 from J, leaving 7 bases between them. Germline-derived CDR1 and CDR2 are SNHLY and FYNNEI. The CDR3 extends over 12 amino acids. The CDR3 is CASRRINTEAFF. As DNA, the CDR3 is TGTGCCAGCAGAAGGATAAACACTGAAGCTTTCTTT.

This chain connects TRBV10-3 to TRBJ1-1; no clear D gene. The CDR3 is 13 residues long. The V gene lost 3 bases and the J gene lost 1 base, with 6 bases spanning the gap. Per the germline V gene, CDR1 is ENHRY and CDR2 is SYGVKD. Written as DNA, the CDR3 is TGTGCCATCAGTGACCAGACGAACACTGAAGCTTTCTTT. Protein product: CAISDQTNTEAFF.

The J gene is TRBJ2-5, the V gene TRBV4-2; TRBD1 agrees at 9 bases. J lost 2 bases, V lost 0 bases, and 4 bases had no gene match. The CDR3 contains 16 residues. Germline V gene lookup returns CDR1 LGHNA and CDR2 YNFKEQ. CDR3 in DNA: TGTGCCAGCAGCCAAGATCCAGGACAGGGGCAAGAGACCCAGTACTTC. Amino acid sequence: CASSQDPGQGQETQYF.

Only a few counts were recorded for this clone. The CDR3 sequence: CAISDLGAGNSPLHF. The CDR3 DNA follows: TGTGCCATCAGTGATCTGGGGGCAGGGAATTCACCCCTCCACTTT. The genes are TRBV10-3 and TRBJ1-6; D might be TRBD1 (6 bases). The length of the CDR3 is 15 residues. Germline CDR1 is ENHRY and CDR2 is SYGVKD. The V end lost 3 bases, the J end lost 7 bases, and 13 bases lay between the germline ends.

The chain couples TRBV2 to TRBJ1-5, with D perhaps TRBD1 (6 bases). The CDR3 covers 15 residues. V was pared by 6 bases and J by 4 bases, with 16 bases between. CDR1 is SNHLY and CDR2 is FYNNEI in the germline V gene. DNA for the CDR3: TGTGCCAGCAGAATGGGCGGGACACCAAATCAGCCCCAGCATTTT. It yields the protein CASRMGGTPNQPQHF.

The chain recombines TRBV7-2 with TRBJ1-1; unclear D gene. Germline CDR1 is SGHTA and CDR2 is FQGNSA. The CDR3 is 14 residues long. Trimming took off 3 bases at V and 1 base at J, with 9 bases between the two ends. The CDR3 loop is CASSFKYSNTEAFF. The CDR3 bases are TGTGCCAGCAGCTTTAAGTATTCGAACACTGAAGCTTTCTTT. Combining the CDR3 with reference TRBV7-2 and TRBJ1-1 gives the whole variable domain GAGVSQSPSNKVTEKGKDVELRCDPISGHTALYWYRQSLGQGLEFLIYFQGNSAPDKSGLPSDRFSAERTGGSVSTLTIQRTQQEDSAVYLCASSFKYSNTEAFFGQGTRLTVV.

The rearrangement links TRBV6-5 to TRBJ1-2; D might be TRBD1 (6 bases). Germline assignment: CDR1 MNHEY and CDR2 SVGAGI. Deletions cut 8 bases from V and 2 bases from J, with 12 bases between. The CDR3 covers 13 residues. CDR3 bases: TGTGCCAGCCAAGGGGGGGGGAACTATGGCTACACCTTC. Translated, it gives CASQGGGNYGYTF.

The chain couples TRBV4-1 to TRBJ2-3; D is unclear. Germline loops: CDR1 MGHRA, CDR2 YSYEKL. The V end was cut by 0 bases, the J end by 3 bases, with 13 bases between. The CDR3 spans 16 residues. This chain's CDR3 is CASSQDPMRQTDTQYF. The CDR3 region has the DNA TGCGCCAGCAGCCAAGATCCCATGAGACAAACAGATACGCAGTATTTT.